This T cell receptor beta chain was captured by sequencing in a study of tumor and adjacent non-tumor tissue in lung cancer. Study-wide results and caveats: Patients with more diverse tumor TCRs had worse survival.

As to this clonotype: Its antigen is still unknown.

Trimming pared 7 bases from V and 7 bases from J, leaving 10 bases between. Germline V gene lookup returns CDR1 MNHEY and CDR2 SVGAGI. CDR3 length equals 11 residues. Three rounds of nested PCR, following a modified ARM-PCR protocol, produced the TCRbeta library. TCRdb passed the multiplex PCR reads through MiXCR, listing each CDR3 protein once. The profile shows approximately 120,000 distinct CDR3 sequences, about 65% of them singletons. No cell sorting was done before RNA was extracted from the tissue. This non-tumor lung sample came from over 3 cm beyond the tumor edge. V gene TRBV6-5 combines with J gene TRBJ2-5; no clear D gene. This TCR was recovered from a man in his 60s with non-small cell lung cancer. What was sequenced was distant non-tumor lung tissue. Written as DNA, the CDR3 is TGTGCCAGCATGCTGGTGGGGACCCAGTACTTC. It is translated as CASMLVGTQYF.